Sequencing of this TCR beta chain was carried out in a study of TIL therapy for anti-PD-1-resistant metastatic lung cancer. The CDR3 contains 17 residues. The immunoSEQ assay was v3. Survey-level samples got approximately 2.1 million read pairs; deep-level samples got roughly 5-6.5 million. Clones were read by immunoSEQ multiplex PCR, and TCRdb kept only the in-frame ones, dropping some. Among 95,000 or so clones listed, 65% were seen once. Noted time point: pre-treatment sample, taken before nivolumab and TIL therapy. Pleural nodules or supraclavicular lymph nodes made up most of the excised metastases sampled.

The sequenced sample was tumor tissue, obtained at baseline. J is TRBJ1-5 and V is TRBV21-1; the tabulated D call, TRBD1, remains unverified against the DNA. TRBV21-1 is deemed a pseudogene. The clonotype was recovered from a person aged 25-85 years with non-small cell lung cancer. This CDR3 is CASSKEGQWDSNQPQHF. The CDR3 DNA reads TGTGCCAGCAGCAAAGAGGGACAGTGGGATAGCAATCAGCCCCAGCATTTT.